The clone carrying this T cell receptor (beta chain) was counted a few times. Its antigen is currently unknown. The sample originates from a study of CD8 T cells in ankylosing spondylitis. Regarding the study as a whole: In synovial fluid and blood from reactive arthritis, some motif variants were previously reported. Disease-linked clones, CD8+, were relatively rare in peripheral blood. Several highly homologous variants formed a TCR beta motif that appeared characteristic of ankylosing spondylitis blood. According to the report, clones linked to the disease were significantly enriched in matched synovial fluid samples taken from ankylosing spondylitis patients.

The CDR3 runs 16 residues. Germline V gene sequence: CDR1 SEHNR, CDR2 FQNEAQ (reference sequence). Trimming cost V 6 bases and J 2 bases; bases outside gene matches: 8. Researchers built TCR beta libraries using quantitative 5'-RACE with molecular barcodes. TCRdb itself ran the 5' RACE reads through MiXCR, one entry per CDR3 protein. Here the sample spans some 700,000 distinct CDR3 sequences, under 20% being singletons. The source is a male donor with ankylosing spondylitis. Specimen: blood, either unsorted or a sorted T cell fraction (not recorded which). V usage is TRBV7-9 and J usage is TRBJ2-5; TRBD1 aligns across 11 bases. CDR3 residues: CASSSYRDRGQETQYF. The CDR3 DNA reads as TGTGCCAGCAGTTCATACCGGGACAGGGGGCAAGAGACCCAGTACTTC.